Listed below are T cell receptor beta chains from one sample, sequenced in a study of T cells in Graves' hyperthyroidism and ophthalmopathy. TCRdb re-called the multiplex PCR reads through MiXCR, storing one row per CDR3 protein. Of a few hundred thousand distinct CDR3 sequences listed, around 18% are singletons. Sequenced: blood. The receptors originated from a middle-aged woman with Graves' ophthalmopathy. The CDR3 runs from the conserved cysteine through the conserved F or W. D genes are given only for firm matches. Only some rows state a clone size, as once, few, many or a class for expanded clones.

v_gene: TRBV15; d_gene: -; j_gene: TRBJ2-3; abundance: -; CDR3nt: TGCGCCACCAGCAGCAGAAGGGGGACCGGCACAGATACGCAGTATTTT; CDR3aa: CATSSRRGTGTDTQYF
v_gene: TRBV4-3; d_gene: -; j_gene: TRBJ1-2; abundance: many; CDR3nt: TGCGCCAGCAGCCAAGATGTCAGGCTAAGCTATGGCTACACCTTC; CDR3aa: CASSQDVRLSYGYTF
v_gene: TRBV18; d_gene: TRBD2; j_gene: TRBJ2-7; abundance: few; CDR3nt: TGTGCCAGCTCCCTAAGCGGGAGCGCCTCCTACGAGCAGTACTTC; CDR3aa: CASSLSGSASYEQYF
v_gene: TRBV11-2; d_gene: TRBD2; j_gene: TRBJ2-7; abundance: many; CDR3nt: TGTGCCAGCAGCTTAGTACTAGCGGGAAGTTACGAGCAGTACTTC; CDR3aa: CASSLVLAGSYEQYF
v_gene: TRBV19; d_gene: -; j_gene: TRBJ2-7; abundance: -; CDR3nt: TGTGCCAGTAGTATTAATTTCGGCTACGAGCAGTACTTC; CDR3aa: CASSINFGYEQYF
v_gene: TRBV6-1; d_gene: -; j_gene: TRBJ2-7; abundance: -; CDR3nt: TGTGCCAGCACTCGGGGCGGACCCTACGAGCAGTACTTC; CDR3aa: CASTRGGPYEQYF
v_gene: TRBV10-3; d_gene: TRBD1; j_gene: TRBJ2-5; abundance: many; CDR3nt: TGTGCCATCAGTCTGGACAGGGAGACCCAGTACTTC; CDR3aa: CAISLDRETQYF
v_gene: TRBV7-2; d_gene: -; j_gene: TRBJ1-2; abundance: many; CDR3nt: TGTGCCAGCAGCTTAATGGACGGGGCGGATGGCTACACCTTC; CDR3aa: CASSLMDGADGYTF
v_gene: TRBV25-1; d_gene: -; j_gene: TRBJ2-5; abundance: many; CDR3nt: TGTGCCAGCAGCTTCAGTCAGCTGGAGGAGACCCAGTACTTC; CDR3aa: CASSFSQLEETQYF
v_gene: TRBV28; d_gene: -; j_gene: TRBJ2-5; abundance: many; CDR3nt: TGTGCCAGCAGTTCGCCGGGTACGGTTTTCGCAAAAGAGACCCAGTACTTC; CDR3aa: CASSSPGTVFAKETQYF
v_gene: TRBV7-8; d_gene: -; j_gene: TRBJ2-7; abundance: many; CDR3nt: TGTGCCAGCAGCTTAGCAGGAGCCAACGAGCAGTACTTC; CDR3aa: CASSLAGANEQYF
v_gene: TRBV12-3/TRBV12-4; d_gene: -; j_gene: TRBJ1-1; abundance: many; CDR3nt: TGTGCCAGCAGCTTGGGGGGCCCTGAAGCTTTCTTT; CDR3aa: CASSLGGPEAFF
v_gene: TRBV6-5; d_gene: -; j_gene: TRBJ2-5; abundance: few; CDR3nt: TGTGCCAGCAGTTACTCGACACAAGAGACCCAGTACTTC; CDR3aa: CASSYSTQETQYF
v_gene: TRBV28; d_gene: -; j_gene: TRBJ1-1; abundance: many; CDR3nt: TGTGCCAGCAGCTTGGGGCGCAGCACTGAAGCTTTCTTT; CDR3aa: CASSLGRSTEAFF
v_gene: TRBV29-1; d_gene: -; j_gene: TRBJ1-2; abundance: many; CDR3nt: TGCAGCGTTAGCCGGAATAACTATGGCTACACCTTC; CDR3aa: CSVSRNNYGYTF
v_gene: TRBV12-3/TRBV12-4; d_gene: -; j_gene: TRBJ1-1; abundance: many; CDR3nt: TGTGCCAGCAGCAACCAACTAGGGGCCCAGAACACTGAAGCTTTCTTT; CDR3aa: CASSNQLGAQNTEAFF
v_gene: TRBV28; d_gene: -; j_gene: TRBJ2-6; abundance: many; CDR3nt: TGTGCCAGCAGTTTGGAATCGGGGGCTGGGGCCAACGTCCTGACTTTC; CDR3aa: CASSLESGAGANVLTF
v_gene: TRBV18; d_gene: TRBD1; j_gene: TRBJ2-3; abundance: many; CDR3nt: TGTGCCAGCTCACCAACAGGGGGCACAGATACGCAGTATTTT; CDR3aa: CASSPTGGTDTQYF
v_gene: TRBV12-3/TRBV12-4; d_gene: -; j_gene: TRBJ1-6; abundance: once; CDR3nt: TGTGCCAGCAGTTTAATATCGGCGGACAGACGGCCCCTCCACTTT; CDR3aa: CASSLISADRRPLHF
v_gene: TRBV7-6; d_gene: TRBD1; j_gene: TRBJ1-6; abundance: once; CDR3nt: TGTGCCAGCAGCTTAGTGCCAGGGGGATCACCCCTCCACTTT; CDR3aa: CASSLVPGGSPLHF